This paragraph reports one T cell receptor (beta chain). Antigen unknown. The donors comprised healthy bone marrow donors. The germline gives CDR1 SGDLS, CDR2 YYNGEE. The CDR3 is made up of 12 amino acids. Germline trimming cut 4 bases from V and 10 bases from J; bases unmatched to any gene: 4. Primers: 60 Vbeta forward and 13 Jbeta reverse. The protocol was immunoSEQ multiplex PCR, while the TCRdb copy is restricted to in-frame clones and leaves out a portion. The repertoire includes about 180,000 clones, 75% of them detected once, and 2.9% sits in the top ten. The data were obtained in a study of cytomegalovirus exposure and HLA in healthy donors. Overall study results and limits: Among the sequence variants, a highly shared cluster was likely an artifact of sequencing.

V gene TRBV9 combines with J gene TRBJ2-1, with 8 bases aligning to TRBD2. This clonotype was obtained from a male donor in good health and CMV-seronegative. The sequencing input was PBMCs. CDR3 DNA: TGTGCCAGCAGCACCGTAGCGGGAGAGCAGTTCTTC. It yields the protein CASSTVAGEQFF.